The source of this T cell receptor beta chain is a study of post-analysis software for immune sequencing data. Study in general: Multiple sclerosis in the patients followed relapsing-remitting, secondary progressive and progressive-relapsing courses.

Findings of the study overall: TRBV5-6, TRBV5-1 and TRBV20-1 belonged to a set of roughly 5 TRBV segments that were more frequent in patients than controls.

This CDR3 is 15 amino acids long. Germline CDR1 reads MNHNS; CDR2 reads SASEGT. V was clipped by 4 bases and J by 5 bases; unmatched bases: 6. A note on this clonotype: What it recognizes is unknown.

The TCR beta cDNA libraries contained unique molecular identifiers. TCRdb itself ran the PCR reads through MiXCR, one entry per CDR3 protein. The data hold roughly 650,000 distinct CDR3 sequences, with 55% to 70% observed a single time. The sequence was obtained from a girl aged 2 to 10 with multiple sclerosis. V and J are TRBV6-1 and TRBJ2-1, with 9 bases lining up with TRBD2. Material: blood. DNA of the CDR3: TGTGCCAGCAGTGTAAGCGGGAGGCCCCACAATGAGCAGTTCTTC. Protein sequence: CASSVSGRPHNEQFF.